These 21 T cell receptor beta chains were all obtained from the same sample, sequenced in a study of glioma-infiltrating T cells after dendritic cell vaccination. Time point meaning: after dendritic cell vaccination, including at tumor progression/relapse. The repertoire was sequenced with immunoSEQ multiplex PCR; TCRdb's copy has only in-frame clones and lacks some. This repertoire shows around 92,000 clones, 75% to 90% found once; its top ten account for 5.4%. The sample consisted of blood, taken after dendritic cell vaccination. The receptors stem from a human donor with glioblastoma.

The rearrangement links TRBV5-1 to TRBJ2-1, with D perhaps matching TRBD2 (6 bases). V was trimmed by 3 bases and J by 4 bases, leaving 17 bases between them. The CDR3 runs to 16 residues. Germline V gives CDR1 SGHRS, CDR2 YFSETQ. CDR3 nucleotide sequence: TGCGCCAGCAGCTGGGCCGGGACTGGAGGATACAATGAGCAGTTCTTC. As protein: CASSWAGTGGYNEQFF.

This clone was counted only a few times. The chain employs TRBV27 and TRBJ2-7, with D perhaps matching TRBD1 (6 bases). Germline V gene sequence: CDR1 MNHEY, CDR2 SMNVEV (reference sequence). The CDR3 has 15 amino acids. V lost 4 bases and J 4 bases, leaving 17 bases between the germline ends. CDR3 DNA: TGTGCCAGCAGTTCGAGGCCGGGACACCTATACGAGCAGTACTTC. This gives the protein CASSSRPGHLYEQYF.

This rearrangement joins TRBV6-4 to TRBJ1-2; D remains ambiguous. V lost 2 bases to trimming and J lost 8 bases, with 18 bases between them. The CDR3 is 15 residues long. Germline CDR1 and CDR2: MRHNA and SNTAGT. For the CDR3, the DNA is TGTGCCAGCAGTGACGGTGGCACAGACATTGGGGGCTACACCTTC. The encoded protein is CASSDGGTDIGGYTF.

The rearrangement links TRBV5-1 to TRBJ2-7; 8 positions agree with TRBD2. Germline CDR1 is SGHRS and CDR2 is YFSETQ. CDR3 length: 12 amino acids. The trim removed 5 bases at V and 6 bases at J, leaving 4 bases unmatched. CDR3 in DNA: TGCGCCAGCAGTGGACTAGCAGGCGAGCAGTACTTC. It codes for CASSGLAGEQYF.

Regarding this clone: The same CDR3 arises from other DNA sequences in this sample as well. The V call is TRBV5-1, the J call TRBJ2-1; 10 nucleotides line up with TRBD2. The CDR3 has 15 amino acids. Per germline, CDR1 SGHRS and CDR2 YFSETQ. Germline trimming cut 3 bases from V and 4 bases from J; bases unmatched to any gene: 4. The CDR3 reads CASSSTSGAYNEQFF. Here the CDR3 DNA reads TGCGCCAGCAGCTCTACTAGCGGGGCATACAATGAGCAGTTCTTC.

The rearrangement joins TRBV19 to TRBJ1-2; 10 nucleotides agree with TRBD1. CDR1 is LNHDA and CDR2 is SQIVND in the germline V gene (reference sequence). CDR3 length: 15 amino acids. J lost 2 bases, V lost 6 bases, and 6 bases had no gene match. CDR3 sequence: CASSFGQGVNYGYTF. For the CDR3, the DNA is TGTGCCAGTAGCTTCGGACAGGGGGTAAACTATGGCTACACCTTC.

V usage is TRBV6-5 and J usage is TRBJ2-5; tentatively, D is TRBD2 (6 bases). V lost 6 bases and J 4 bases, leaving 18 bases between the germline ends. The CDR3 length is 15 residues. Germline V gives CDR1 MNHEY, CDR2 SVGAGI. CDR3 nucleotides: TGTGCCAGCAGGCGGAGGACTATAGCTACAGAGACCCAGTACTTC. Translated: CASRRRTIATETQYF.

This rearrangement joins TRBV30 to TRBJ1-1, with D perhaps matching TRBD1 (5 bases). The CDR3 totals 13 residues. V was shortened by 3 bases and J by 4 bases, with 12 bases between the two germline ends. Germline V gives CDR1 GTSNPN, CDR2 SVGIG (reference sequence). CDR3 coding DNA: TGTGCCTGGAGACAGTCGGGGGGCACTGAAGCTTTCTTT. Encoded protein: CAWRQSGGTEAFF.

The V gene is TRBV9, the J gene TRBJ2-1; 7 nucleotides agree with TRBD1. Germline assignment: CDR1 SGDLS and CDR2 YYNGEE. J was trimmed by 3 bases and V by 4 bases; bases with no gene match: 10. The CDR3 spans 16 residues. CDR3 region: CASSPHEGAFYNEQFF. The DNA of the CDR3 is TGTGCCAGCAGCCCCCACGAGGGGGCGTTCTACAATGAGCAGTTCTTC. Filled out from reference TRBV9 and TRBJ2-1, the complete variable domain reads DSGVTQTPKHLITATGQRVTLRCSPRSGDLSVYWYQQSLDQGLQFLIQYYNGEERAKGNILERFSAQQFPDLHSELNLSSLELGDSALYFCASSPHEGAFYNEQFFGPGTRLTVL.

The rearrangement uses TRBV5-1 and TRBJ2-3, with TRBD2 matching over 11 bases. The V segment lost 7 bases and the J segment 2 bases; nucleotides outside the gene matches: 9. Germline CDR1 SGHRS, CDR2 YFSETQ. The CDR3 has 16 amino acids. The CDR3 spells CASRSGTSGPTDTQYF. The CDR3 DNA is TGCGCCAGCCGCTCCGGGACTAGCGGCCCCACAGATACGCAGTATTTT.

The chain recombines TRBV5-6 with TRBJ2-3; 7 positions match TRBD1. With V trimmed by 5 bases and J by 4 bases, 7 bases remained unmatched. The germline V gene has CDR1 SGHDT and CDR2 YYEEEE. The CDR3 totals 14 residues. CDR3 residues: CASRDRGGSDTQYF. CDR3 nucleotide sequence: TGTGCCAGCAGAGACCGAGGGGGCTCAGATACGCAGTATTTT.

This clone was seen a handful of times. This rearrangement joins TRBV30 to TRBJ2-2; a weak D match, TRBD1 (6 bases). Germline V gene sequence: CDR1 GTSNPN, CDR2 SVGIG (reference sequence). The CDR3 runs to 14 residues. Between the trimmed V and J ends, which lost 0 bases and 7 bases, there was a span of 12 bases. The CDR3, as DNA: TGTGCCTGGAGTGTATTATCCAGGGGCGGGGAGCTGTTTTTT. This translates into CAWSVLSRGGELFF.

This rearrangement joins TRBV27 to TRBJ2-1; 7 bases agree with TRBD1. V was clipped by 4 bases and J by 3 bases; unmatched bases: 6. The CDR3 has 15 amino acids. CDR1 is MNHEY, CDR2 SMNVEV, per germline (reference sequence). In DNA form, the CDR3 reads TGTGCCAGCAGTTCTTACCGGGACAGCTACAATGAGCAGTTCTTC. The encoded protein is CASSSYRDSYNEQFF.

This chain joins TRBV6-5 and TRBJ2-2; TRBD2 matches 12 bases. The CDR3 contains 14 residues. Looked up from germline, CDR1 is MNHEY and CDR2 is SVGAGI. The ends lost 8 bases at V and 8 bases at J; junction bases unmatched: 6. CDR3 in DNA: TGTGCCAGCCGACTAGCGGGAGCGCAGGGGGAGCTGTTTTTT. It is translated as CASRLAGAQGELFF.

This clone turned up a few times. The chain recombines TRBV19 with TRBJ2-2, with TRBD2 as a possible D gene (6 bases). Trimming took off 3 bases at V and 7 bases at J, with 18 bases between the two ends. In germline, CDR1 is LNHDA, CDR2 SQIVND (reference sequence). The CDR3 length is 16 residues. The CDR3 here is CASSINTGDLGGELFF. The CDR3 DNA is TGTGCCAGTAGTATCAATACGGGAGATTTGGGCGGGGAGCTGTTTTTT.

Note on this clone: Mismatch with germline at one junction end may stem from a read error. The rearrangement links TRBV7-7 to TRBJ2-2, with TRBD2 matching over 9 bases. Germline CDR1 SSHAT, CDR2 FNYEAQ (reference sequence). The length of the CDR3 is 18 residues. The CDR3 DNA reads TGTGCTAGCAGCCCGCAGCCTCTGACTAGCGGGAACACCGGGGAGCTGTTTTTT. Its protein is CASSPQPLTSGNTGELFF.

The V and J genes are TRBV29-1 and TRBJ2-4; TRBD2 agrees at 8 bases. V lost 4 bases, J lost 8 bases, and 10 bases stayed unmatched. This CDR3 region has 14 residues. The germline V gene has CDR1 SQVTM and CDR2 ANQGSEA. CDR3 residues: CSVAGGLAGYIQYF. The CDR3 nucleotides are TGCAGCGTTGCCGGCGGTCTAGCGGGTTACATTCAGTACTTC.

This clone showed up just a few times. The CDR3 DNA is TGCGCCAGCAAAAGGGGCGACTCTAGCACAGATACGCAGTATTTT. Its translation is CASKRGDSSTDTQYF. The chain uses TRBV5-1 and TRBJ2-3, with a tentative D call TRBD1 (5 bases). Germline lookup yields CDR1 SGHRS and CDR2 YFSETQ. This CDR3 spans 15 amino acids. V lost 6 bases, J lost 0 bases, and 14 bases lay in between.

The CDR3 sequence is CASSGTRGTDTQYF. The CDR3 DNA is TGTGCCAGCAGCGGGACTAGAGGCACAGATACGCAGTATTTT. This sequence joins TRBV2 and TRBJ2-3; 8 bases align to TRBD2. This CDR3 has 14 residues. The ends lost 6 bases at V and 1 base at J; junction bases unmatched: 3. The germline CDR1 and CDR2 sequences are SNHLY and FYNNEI.

CDR3 region: CASSLTLGVQSSGNTIYF. Here the CDR3 DNA reads TGCGCCAGCAGCCTCACCCTCGGAGTTCAGAGCTCTGGAAACACCATATATTTT. The chain has TRBV5-1 and TRBJ1-3; D unresolved. V gave up 4 bases and J gave up 0 bases, with 20 bases separating them. CDR3 length: 18 amino acids. Looked up from germline, CDR1 is SGHRS and CDR2 is YFSETQ.

This chain connects TRBV9 to TRBJ2-1; TRBD1 agrees at 7 bases. V was pared by 4 bases and J by 6 bases, with 4 bases of the junction left unmatched. CDR1 and CDR2 (germline): SGDLS, YYNGEE. The CDR3 contains 13 residues. This chain's CDR3 is CASSKNRGNEQFF. Written as DNA, the CDR3 is TGTGCCAGCAGCAAAAACAGGGGCAATGAGCAGTTCTTC. The entire variable domain, with the rest obtained from reference TRBV9 and TRBJ2-1, is as follows: DSGVTQTPKHLITATGQRVTLRCSPRSGDLSVYWYQQSLDQGLQFLIQYYNGEERAKGNILERFSAQQFPDLHSELNLSSLELGDSALYFCASSKNRGNEQFFGPGTRLTVL.